The next 5 T cell receptor beta chains were all read from a single sample in a study of Tregs in tolerant kidney transplant recipients. TCRdb's copy holds only in-frame clones and misses some; the assay was immunoSEQ multiplex PCR. Here the sample spans roughly 99,000 clones, approximately 94% being singletons. Sequenced material: CD4+ T cells from blood, taken before the transplant. These receptors were taken from a human donor who received a combined kidney and bone marrow transplant.

The chain combines TRBV11-2 with TRBJ1-2; 7 bases agree with TRBD1. With 5 bases clipped from V and 5 bases from J, the junction kept 5 bases outside the gene matches. The CDR3 is 13 residues long. The V gene's germline CDR1 is SGHAT and CDR2 FQNNGV. The CDR3 loop is CASSPTGTYGYTF. Written as DNA, the CDR3 is TGTGCCAGCAGCCCGACAGGGACTTATGGCTACACCTTC.

This chain links TRBV29-1 with TRBJ1-6, with no clear D. Germline CDR1 is SQVTM and CDR2 is ANQGSEA. This CDR3 contains 13 residues. V was shortened by 5 bases and J by 7 bases, with 12 bases between the two germline ends. The CDR3 loop reads CSVRRGYNSPLHF. DNA for the CDR3: TGCAGCGTTCGACGGGGTTACAATTCACCCCTCCACTTT.

The chain joins TRBV5-5 to TRBJ1-3; D call uncertain. CDR3 size: 14 residues. With 1 base removed from V and 0 bases from J, the gap between germline ends came to 5 bases. CDR1 SGHKS and CDR2 YYEKEE come from the germline V gene (reference sequence). CDR3 bases: TGTGCCAGCAGCTTGTTCAGCTCTGGAAACACCATATATTTT. Its protein product is CASSLFSSGNTIYF.

This chain uses TRBV2 with TRBJ1-1; the match to TRBD1 covers 7 bases. The CDR3 has 13 amino acids. Germline loops: CDR1 SNHLY, CDR2 FYNNEI. J lost 4 bases, V lost 7 bases, and 6 bases had no gene match. This CDR3 is CASKRGQGTEAFF. Here the CDR3 DNA reads TGTGCCAGCAAAAGGGGGCAGGGCACTGAAGCTTTCTTT.

The chain couples TRBV7-2 to TRBJ1-5; D possibly corresponds to TRBD1 (5 bases). Germline lookup yields CDR1 SGHTA and CDR2 FQGNSA. The V gene lost 2 bases and the J gene lost 5 bases, with 7 bases spanning the gap. The CDR3 runs to 13 residues. CDR3 DNA sequence: TGTGCCAGCAGCTTAAAAGGGGATCAGCCCCAGCATTTT. It yields the protein CASSLKGDQPQHF.